This entry describes one T cell receptor beta chain. Antigen specificity is unknown. The length of the CDR3 is 15 residues. V was clipped by 0 bases and J by 0 bases, with 10 bases between them. Germline CDR1 and CDR2: SGHTS and YDEGEE. This specimen comes from a study of regulatory T cells in long-lasting Graves disease. Study in general: The study counted Graves' disease as persistent given over 5 years of antithyroid drugs and positive TSH receptor antibodies.

Through Arm-PCR of CDR3 regions and iRepertoire HTBI primers, TCR beta libraries were built. TCRdb re-analysed the multiplex PCR reads in MiXCR, keeping a single row per CDR3 protein. The data contain roughly 500,000 distinct CDR3 sequences, less than 25% of them singletons. Findings of the study overall: New patients shared more than 950 public clonotypes, and persistent patients shared more, with approximately 2,600.

Stated time point: persistent/refractory GD, antithyroid drugs over 5 years with positive TRAb. Generation of the TCR library employed RNA extracted from PBMCs. The chain joins TRBV5-8 to TRBJ2-7; D may be TRBD1 or TRBD2 (5 bases each). The TCR comes from a female donor with Graves disease. The specimen comprised peripheral blood mononuclear cells (PBMCs), sampled when the disease was refractory, from a patient treated with antithyroid drugs. The CDR3 region is CASSLDGTVSYEQYF. For the CDR3, the DNA is TGTGCCAGCAGCTTGGACGGGACCGTCTCCTACGAGCAGTACTTC.